This T cell receptor (beta chain) was documented in a study of shared clonotypes between healthy human individuals. Study details: Each donor had three CD4 naive, three CD4 memory, two CD8 naive and one CD8 memory plate.

Per germline, CDR1 MGHRA and CDR2 YSYEKL. The CDR3 extends over 17 amino acids. V dropped 4 bases and J dropped 1; count of bases not matched to a gene: 9. The assay was immunoSEQ multiplex PCR, and TCRdb's table has in-frame clones only and misses some. The sample yields 2 million to 3 million clones, approximately 94% seen once. Sequencing used naive CD4+ T cells from PBMCs. Subset reported: CD45RA+ positively selected. This sequence was found in a man aged 18 to 29 in good health. Some clones in this sample may be carry-over from other donors' samples. This chain connects TRBV4-1 to TRBJ2-1; 8 bases agree with TRBD2. CDR3 nucleotides: TGCGCCAGCAGCCGGGACGCTAGCGGGCGGTCCTACAATGAGCAGTTCTTC. It specifies CASSRDASGRSYNEQFF.